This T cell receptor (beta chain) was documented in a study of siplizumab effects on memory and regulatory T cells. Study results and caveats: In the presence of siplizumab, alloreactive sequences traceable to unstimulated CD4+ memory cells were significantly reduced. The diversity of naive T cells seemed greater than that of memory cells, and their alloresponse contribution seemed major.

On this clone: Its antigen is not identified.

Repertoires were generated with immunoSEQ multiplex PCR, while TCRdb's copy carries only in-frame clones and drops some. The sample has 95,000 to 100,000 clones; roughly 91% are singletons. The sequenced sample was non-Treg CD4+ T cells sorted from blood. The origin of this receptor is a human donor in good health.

The CDR3: CAIRELAGGYEQYF. CDR3 coding DNA: TGTGCCATCAGGGAACTAGCGGGGGGGTACGAGCAGTACTTC. The chain joins TRBV10-3 to TRBJ2-7; 13 bases align to TRBD2. The trim removed 6 bases at V and 4 bases at J, leaving 3 bases unmatched. The CDR3 has 14 residues. Germline values: CDR1 ENHRY, CDR2 SYGVKD.